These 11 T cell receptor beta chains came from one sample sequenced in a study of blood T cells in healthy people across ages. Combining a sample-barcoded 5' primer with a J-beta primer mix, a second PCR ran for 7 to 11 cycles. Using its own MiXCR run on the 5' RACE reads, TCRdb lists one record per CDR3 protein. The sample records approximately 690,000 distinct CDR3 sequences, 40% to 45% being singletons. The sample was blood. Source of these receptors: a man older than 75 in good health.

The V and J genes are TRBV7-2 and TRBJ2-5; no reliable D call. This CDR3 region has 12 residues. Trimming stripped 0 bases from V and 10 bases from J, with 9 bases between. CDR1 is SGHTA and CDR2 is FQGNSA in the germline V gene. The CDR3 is CASSLAGPDQYF. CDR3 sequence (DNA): TGTGCCAGCAGCTTAGCAGGACCGGACCAGTACTTC.

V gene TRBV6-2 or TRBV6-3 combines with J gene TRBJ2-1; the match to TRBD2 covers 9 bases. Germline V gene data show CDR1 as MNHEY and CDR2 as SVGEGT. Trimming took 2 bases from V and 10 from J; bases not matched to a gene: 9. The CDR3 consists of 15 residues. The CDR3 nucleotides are TGTGCCAGCAGTTACGGCGGTAGCGGGAGTTCCGAGCAGTTCTTC. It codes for CASSYGGSGSSEQFF.

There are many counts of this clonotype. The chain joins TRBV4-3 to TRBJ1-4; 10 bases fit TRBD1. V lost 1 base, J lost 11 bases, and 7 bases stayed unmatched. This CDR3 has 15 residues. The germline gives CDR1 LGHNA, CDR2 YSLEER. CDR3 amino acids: CASSQADRGIGKLFF. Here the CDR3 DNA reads TGCGCCAGCAGCCAAGCGGACAGGGGGATAGGCAAACTGTTTTTT.

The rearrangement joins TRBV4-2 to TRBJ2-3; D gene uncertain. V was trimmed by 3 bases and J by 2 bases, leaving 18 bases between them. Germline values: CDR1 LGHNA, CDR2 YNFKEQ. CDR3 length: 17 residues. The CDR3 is CASSHEAVVGTTDTQYF. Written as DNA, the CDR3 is TGTGCCAGCAGCCATGAAGCCGTTGTAGGTACCACAGATACGCAGTATTTT.

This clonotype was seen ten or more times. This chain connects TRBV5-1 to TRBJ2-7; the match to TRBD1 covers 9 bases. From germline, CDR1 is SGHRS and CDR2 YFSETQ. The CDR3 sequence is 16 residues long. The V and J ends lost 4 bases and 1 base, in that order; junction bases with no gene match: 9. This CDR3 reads CASSPDGQGSSYEQYF. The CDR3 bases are TGCGCCAGCAGCCCGGACGGACAGGGGTCTTCCTACGAGCAGTACTTC.

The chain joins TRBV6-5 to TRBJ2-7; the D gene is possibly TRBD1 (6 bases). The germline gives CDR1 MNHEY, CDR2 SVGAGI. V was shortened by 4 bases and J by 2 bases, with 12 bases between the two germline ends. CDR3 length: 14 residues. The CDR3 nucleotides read TGTGCCAGCAGTTGGACAGACTCAACCTACGAGCAGTACTTC. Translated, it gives CASSWTDSTYEQYF.

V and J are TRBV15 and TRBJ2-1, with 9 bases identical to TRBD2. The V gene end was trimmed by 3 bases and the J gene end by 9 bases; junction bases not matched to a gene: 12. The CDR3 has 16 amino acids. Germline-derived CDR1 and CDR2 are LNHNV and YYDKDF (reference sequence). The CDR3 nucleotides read TGTGCCACCAGCAGGGTCAGGGCTGGGACTAGCCCTGAGCAGTTCTTC. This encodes CATSRVRAGTSPEQFF. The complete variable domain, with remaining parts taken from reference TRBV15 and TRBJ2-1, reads DAMVIQNPRYQVTQFGKPVTLSCSQTLNHNVMYWYQQKSSQAPKLLFHYYDKDFNNEADTPDNFQSRRPNTSFCFLDIRSPGLGDTAMYLCATSRVRAGTSPEQFFGPGTRLTVL.

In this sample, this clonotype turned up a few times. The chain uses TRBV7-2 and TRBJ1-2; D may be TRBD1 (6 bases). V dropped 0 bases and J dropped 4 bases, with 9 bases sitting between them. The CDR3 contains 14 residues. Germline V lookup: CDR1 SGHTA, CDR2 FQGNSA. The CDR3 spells CASSLADRIYGYTF. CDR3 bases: TGTGCCAGCAGCTTAGCCGACAGGATCTATGGCTACACCTTC.

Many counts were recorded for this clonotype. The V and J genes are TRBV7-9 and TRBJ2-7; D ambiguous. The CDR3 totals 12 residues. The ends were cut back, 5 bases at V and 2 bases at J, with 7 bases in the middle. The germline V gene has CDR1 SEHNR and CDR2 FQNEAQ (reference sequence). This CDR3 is CASSPSTYEQYF. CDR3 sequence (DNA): TGTGCCAGCAGCCCTAGTACCTACGAGCAGTACTTC.

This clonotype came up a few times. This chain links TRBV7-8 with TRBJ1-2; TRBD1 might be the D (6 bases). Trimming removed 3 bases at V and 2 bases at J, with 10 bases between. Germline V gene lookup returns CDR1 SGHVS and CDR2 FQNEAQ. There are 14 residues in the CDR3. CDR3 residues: CASSFNQGNYGYTF. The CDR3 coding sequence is TGTGCCAGCAGCTTTAACCAGGGGAACTATGGCTACACCTTC.

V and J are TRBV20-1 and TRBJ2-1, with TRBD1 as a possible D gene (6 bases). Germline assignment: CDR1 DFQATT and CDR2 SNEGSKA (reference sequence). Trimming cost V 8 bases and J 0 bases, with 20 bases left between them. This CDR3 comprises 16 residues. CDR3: CSLIPGHSSSYNEQFF. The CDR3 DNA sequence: TGCAGTCTCATACCGGGACACTCGAGCTCCTACAATGAGCAGTTCTTC.